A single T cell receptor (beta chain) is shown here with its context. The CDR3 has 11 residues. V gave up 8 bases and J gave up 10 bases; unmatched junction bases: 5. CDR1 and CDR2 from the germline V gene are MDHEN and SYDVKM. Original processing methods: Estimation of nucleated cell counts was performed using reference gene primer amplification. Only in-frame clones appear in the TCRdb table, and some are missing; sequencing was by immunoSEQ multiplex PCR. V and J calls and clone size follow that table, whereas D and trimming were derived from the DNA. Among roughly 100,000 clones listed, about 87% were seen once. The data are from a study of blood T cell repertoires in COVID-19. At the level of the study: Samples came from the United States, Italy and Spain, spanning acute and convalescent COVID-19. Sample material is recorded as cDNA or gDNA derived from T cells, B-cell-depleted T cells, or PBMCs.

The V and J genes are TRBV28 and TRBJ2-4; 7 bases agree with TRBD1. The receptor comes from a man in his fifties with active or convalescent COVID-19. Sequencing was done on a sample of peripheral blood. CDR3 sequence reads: CASWGQQIQYF. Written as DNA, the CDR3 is TGTGCCAGCTGGGGACAGCAGATTCAGTACTTC.